Shown below are 31 T cell receptor beta chains from a single sample sequenced in a study of T-cell memory formation after mild COVID-19. TCRdb re-derived calls from the 5' RACE reads in MiXCR, one entry per CDR3 protein. The table lists hundreds of thousands of distinct CDR3 sequences, 20% to 25% of them singletons. The sequenced sample consisted of PBMCs or a T cell subset sorted from them (not recorded which). These receptor sequences come from an adult woman who had mild COVID-19 (a few samples of this study predate the infection). Cell type and time point are not known.

This clonotype was seen only a few times. The V gene is TRBV20-1, the J gene TRBJ1-1; D gene ambiguous. Between the trimmed V and J ends, which lost 0 bases and 1 base, there was a span of 27 bases. This CDR3 comprises 20 residues. Germline CDR1 and CDR2: DFQATT and SNEGSKA (reference sequence). In DNA, the CDR3 is TGCAGTGCTAGAGATTTGTTGGTCCTTGACCCGGGCTATGCGAACACTGAAGCTTTCTTT. The encoded protein is CSARDLLVLDPGYANTEAFF.

This chain joins TRBV30 and TRBJ2-7; D unclear. V was pared by 0 bases and J by 3 bases, with 9 bases between. The CDR3 spans 13 residues. Germline V gene data show CDR1 as GTSNPN and CDR2 as SVGIG (reference sequence). The CDR3 loop reads CAWSVGEDYEQYF. Written as DNA, the CDR3 is TGTGCCTGGAGTGTTGGGGAAGACTACGAGCAGTACTTC.

The CDR3 sequence: CASTTSAGNEQFF. The CDR3 DNA reads as TGTGCCAGCACGACTAGCGCGGGGAATGAGCAGTTCTTC. The chain is built from TRBV7-2 and TRBJ2-1, with 8 bases lining up with TRBD2. Per germline, CDR1 SGHTA and CDR2 FQGNSA. Losses at the gene ends were 7 bases for V and 7 bases for J; bases not matched to a gene: 6. The CDR3 has 13 residues. Together with reference TRBV7-2 and TRBJ2-1, the CDR3 gives the full variable domain: GAGVSQSPSNKVTEKGKDVELRCDPISGHTALYWYRQSLGQGLEFLIYFQGNSAPDKSGLPSDRFSAERTGGSVSTLTIQRTQQEDSAVYLCASTTSAGNEQFFGPGTRLTVL.

This clonotype came up a few times. The gene calls are TRBV12-3 or TRBV12-4 and TRBJ2-7, with D possibly called TRBD1 or TRBD2 (7 bases each). The CDR3 totals 12 residues. Deletions cut 6 bases from V and 6 bases from J, with 12 bases between. CDR3: CASRQGEGEQYF. The CDR3 DNA follows: TGTGCCAGCAGGCAGGGGGAGGGCGAGCAGTACTTC.

The chain is built from TRBV12-3 or TRBV12-4 and TRBJ2-1, with a weak D call TRBD2 (6 bases). Trimming took off 5 bases at V and 1 base at J, with 15 bases between the two ends. The CDR3 is made up of 16 amino acids. The CDR3: CASSPLGGESYNEQFF. The CDR3 coding sequence is TGTGCCAGCAGTCCCTTGGGCGGGGAGTCCTACAATGAGCAGTTCTTC.

V and J are TRBV5-1 and TRBJ2-5, with 9 bases aligning to TRBD1. This CDR3 spans 15 amino acids. V lost 0 bases, J lost 5 bases, and 5 bases stayed unmatched. The germline gives CDR1 SGHRS, CDR2 YFSETQ. The CDR3 loop is CASSLVGQGGETQYF. CDR3 nucleotide sequence: TGCGCCAGCAGCTTGGTGGGACAGGGAGGCGAGACCCAGTACTTC.

This clonotype was seen only a few times. The chain links TRBV3-1 to TRBJ2-1, with 7 bases that match TRBD1. CDR1 and CDR2 (germline): LGHDT, YNNKEL (reference sequence). V lost 4 bases, J lost 8 bases, and 8 bases stayed unmatched. This CDR3 is built from 14 residues. CDR3 in DNA: TGTGCCAGCAGCCGAATACAGGGGTCCCATGAGCAGTTCTTC. Its protein product is CASSRIQGSHEQFF.

This rearrangement joins TRBV7-2 to TRBJ2-6; D is unresolved. CDR1 is SGHTA and CDR2 is FQGNSA in the germline V gene. With 6 bases removed from V and 4 bases from J, the gap between germline ends came to 10 bases. The CDR3 is 14 residues long. This chain's CDR3 is CASRLRDGANVLTF. CDR3 DNA: TGTGCCAGCAGGCTTCGAGACGGGGCCAACGTCCTGACTTTC.

This sequence joins TRBV7-6 and TRBJ2-7, with TRBD2 matching 8 bases. The CDR3 contains 16 residues. The V segment lost 5 bases and the J segment 3 bases; nucleotides outside the gene matches: 12. Germline values: CDR1 SGHVS, CDR2 FNYEAQ. The DNA for the CDR3 is TGTGCCAGCAGCGGAGACGGGGGGGAGGAGAGCTACGAGCAGTACTTC. Its protein is CASSGDGGEESYEQYF.

This chain connects TRBV4-3 to TRBJ1-1; weak D call: TRBD1 (5 bases). The CDR3 is 15 residues long. Germline CDR1 LGHNA, CDR2 YSLEER. The germline V and J ends were trimmed by 4 bases and 11 bases, with 23 bases remaining between them. CDR3 coding DNA: TGCGCCAGCAGCCCAGGGTCAAGCATCGCGGCGTGTGCTTTCTTT. Its protein is CASSPGSSIAACAFF.

The sample holds a few counts of this clonotype. The chain joins TRBV18 to TRBJ1-1; 8 bases are shared with TRBD1. Trimming took 3 bases from V and 0 from J; bases not matched to a gene: 6. The CDR3 loop spans 16 amino acids. The germline V gene has CDR1 KGHSH and CDR2 LQKENI. This CDR3 is CASSPRTGFMNTEAFF. In DNA, the CDR3 is TGTGCCAGCTCACCTCGGACAGGGTTCATGAACACTGAAGCTTTCTTT.

The chain has TRBV9 and TRBJ2-5; 7 nucleotides agree with TRBD2. This CDR3 contains 15 residues. V was clipped by 4 bases and J by 2 bases; unmatched bases: 8. Germline V gene sequence: CDR1 SGDLS, CDR2 YYNGEE. DNA of the CDR3: TGTGCCAGCAGCCCGACTAGCAAACCGCAAGAGACCCAGTACTTC. Its translation is CASSPTSKPQETQYF.

V and J are TRBV27 and TRBJ1-1, with D hard to call. The ends were cut back, 0 bases at V and 8 bases at J, with 10 bases in the middle. This CDR3 spans 13 amino acids. The germline V gene has CDR1 MNHEY and CDR2 SMNVEV (reference sequence). Written as DNA, the CDR3 is TGTGCCAGCAGTTTATCACCGCCTACGGAAGCTTTCTTT. Residues: CASSLSPPTEAFF.

This clonotype was recorded many times. This chain connects TRBV3-1 to TRBJ2-3; possible D gene TRBD1, 5 bases. Germline V CDR1 and CDR2: LGHDT, YNNKEL (reference sequence). This CDR3 is built from 15 residues. V was trimmed by 3 bases and J by 1 base, leaving 11 bases between them. The CDR3 nucleotides are TGTGCCAGCAGCCATATCAGGGCTGGCACAGATACGCAGTATTTT. This gives the protein CASSHIRAGTDTQYF.

This chain uses TRBV19 with TRBJ2-2; the match to TRBD1 covers 8 bases. The CDR3 is made up of 13 amino acids. J lost 7 bases, V lost 4 bases, and 2 bases had no gene match. Germline lookup yields CDR1 LNHDA and CDR2 SQIVND (reference sequence). The CDR3 sequence: CASSKTGDGELFF. The CDR3 DNA follows: TGTGCCAGTAGTAAGACAGGGGACGGGGAGCTGTTTTTT.

The rearrangement uses TRBV4-2 and TRBJ1-4; 7 bases are a match to TRBD1. V lost 0 bases, J lost 8 bases, and 6 bases stayed unmatched. The CDR3 extends over 15 amino acids. Germline CDR1 reads LGHNA; CDR2 reads YNFKEQ. CDR3 residues: CASSQDGDSPEKLFF. CDR3 nucleotides: TGTGCCAGCAGCCAAGATGGGGACAGTCCCGAAAAACTGTTTTTT.

This clonotype was observed a few times. J is TRBJ2-3 and V is TRBV11-2; 13 bases line up with TRBD2. CDR1 SGHAT and CDR2 FQNNGV come from the germline V gene. The CDR3 has 19 residues. The V segment lost 5 bases and the J segment 2 bases; nucleotides outside the gene matches: 13. CDR3 DNA sequence: TGTGCCAGCAGCCGTCAGGGACTAGCGGGGAGAAGGGTCACAGATACGCAGTATTTT. Amino acids: CASSRQGLAGRRVTDTQYF.

The chain recombines TRBV29-1 with TRBJ2-1; D is perhaps TRBD2 (6 bases). Trimming cost V 3 bases and J 4 bases, with 10 bases left between them. Germline V gene sequence: CDR1 SQVTM, CDR2 ANQGSEA. CDR3 length: 13 amino acids. The CDR3 loop is CSVESGEYNEQFF. The CDR3 DNA sequence: TGCAGCGTTGAGTCGGGGGAGTACAATGAGCAGTTCTTC.

This chain links TRBV9 with TRBJ2-7; D not resolved. Germline CDR1 is SGDLS and CDR2 is YYNGEE. The CDR3 consists of 14 residues. Deletions cut 4 bases from V and 0 bases from J, with 11 bases between. This CDR3 reads CASSPRAVSYEQYF. The CDR3 nucleotides are TGTGCCAGCAGCCCCCGGGCCGTCTCCTACGAGCAGTACTTC.

This clonotype was observed a handful of times. The rearrangement uses TRBV30 and TRBJ1-2; D is perhaps TRBD1 (5 bases). The germline V gene encodes CDR1 GTSNPN and CDR2 SVGIG (reference sequence). This CDR3 comprises 14 residues. Trimming shortened V by 4 bases and J by 0 bases, and 12 bases separated the two germline ends. CDR3 in DNA: TGTGCCTGGACTAAAGAGGGGACTAACTATGGCTACACCTTC. Amino acids: CAWTKEGTNYGYTF.

V is TRBV4-3 and J is TRBJ2-7; D could derive from TRBD1 or TRBD2 (5 bases each). This CDR3 comprises 16 residues. Trimming removed 3 bases from V and 2 bases from J, with 17 bases in between. Germline V gene sequence: CDR1 LGHNA, CDR2 YSLEER. Here the CDR3 DNA reads TGCGCCAGCAGCCAGGCGGCAGGGACGCGGGCCTACGAGCAGTACTTC. Its protein product is CASSQAAGTRAYEQYF.

The rearrangement uses TRBV5-1 and TRBJ2-6; TRBD2 aligns across 9 bases. This CDR3 is 18 amino acids long. CDR1 and CDR2 (germline): SGHRS, YFSETQ. V lost 6 bases to trimming and J lost 3 bases; unmatched junction nucleotides: 13. CDR3 loop: CASKVLAGGPRGANVLTF. The CDR3 DNA follows: TGCGCCAGCAAAGTATTGGCGGGGGGGCCCCGTGGGGCCAACGTCCTGACTTTC.

The V and J genes are TRBV12-3 or TRBV12-4 and TRBJ1-6, with a tentative D call TRBD1 (6 bases). The CDR3 consists of 13 residues. The V end was cut by 5 bases, the J end by 9 bases, with 11 bases between. The CDR3 DNA sequence: TGTGCCAGCAGTCATGACAGGTCTTCACCCCTCCACTTT. Protein product: CASSHDRSSPLHF.

This clonotype occurred a few times. The rearrangement links TRBV5-1 to TRBJ1-1; D gene unclear. Per germline, CDR1 SGHRS and CDR2 YFSETQ. With 2 bases removed from V and 1 base from J, the gap between germline ends came to 6 bases. The CDR3 runs to 13 residues. The CDR3 sequence is CASSFGWNTEAFF. In DNA, the CDR3 is TGCGCCAGCAGCTTCGGGTGGAACACTGAAGCTTTCTTT.

This clonotype was seen more than once but under ten times. The J gene is TRBJ2-1, the V gene TRBV20-1, with D maybe TRBD2 (6 bases). Germline V gene data show CDR1 as DFQATT and CDR2 as SNEGSKA (reference sequence). V was trimmed by 0 bases and J by 4 bases, leaving 19 bases between them. This CDR3 is built from 17 residues. CDR3: CSARDLGSERAYNEQFF. CDR3 in DNA: TGCAGTGCTAGAGACCTGGGGTCTGAGCGGGCATACAATGAGCAGTTCTTC.

The table lists this clonotype with a few counts. CDR3 residues: CASSARDRGNTEAFF. The DNA for the CDR3 is TGTGCCAGCAGTGCACGGGACAGGGGCAACACTGAAGCTTTCTTT. The V gene is TRBV25-1, the J gene TRBJ1-1; 10 bases match TRBD1. The V gene's germline CDR1 is MGHDK and CDR2 SYGVNS. The V and J ends lost 4 bases and 2 bases, in that order; junction bases with no gene match: 4. The CDR3 runs 15 residues.

CDR3 residues: CASTPGIARGYEQFF. The CDR3 nucleotides read TGTGCCAGCACCCCCGGTATAGCCAGAGGGTATGAGCAGTTCTTC. The chain carries TRBV7-9 and TRBJ2-1; possible D gene TRBD2, 5 bases. This CDR3 has 15 amino acids. CDR1 is SEHNR, CDR2 FQNEAQ, per germline (reference sequence). V was trimmed by 7 bases and J by 8 bases, leaving 21 bases between them.

The sample holds a few counts of this clonotype. The rearrangement uses TRBV4-1 and TRBJ1-2; D is unclear. V was pared by 3 bases and J by 6 bases, with 14 bases between. CDR3 size: 14 residues. CDR1 is MGHRA and CDR2 is YSYEKL in the germline V gene. The CDR3 region has the DNA TGCGCCAGCAGCCACCCTGGATTAAAAGATGGCTACACCTTC. Amino acid sequence: CASSHPGLKDGYTF.

This CDR3 is CASSLSRLQGAVNEQFF. DNA of the CDR3: TGTGCCAGCAGCCTTAGCCGATTACAGGGGGCGGTGAATGAGCAGTTCTTC. V usage is TRBV4-2 and J usage is TRBJ2-1, with TRBD1 matching 9 bases. The CDR3 totals 17 residues. With V trimmed by 4 bases and J by 7 bases, 14 bases remained unmatched. Germline assignment: CDR1 LGHNA and CDR2 YNFKEQ.

The rearrangement joins TRBV11-2 to TRBJ2-5; D is perhaps TRBD1 or TRBD2 (5 bases each). V was cut by 1 base and J by 5 bases, with 11 bases left in between. The germline gives CDR1 SGHAT, CDR2 FQNNGV. There are 14 residues in the CDR3. In nucleotides, the CDR3 is TGTGCCAGCAGCTTAGGGGGGTTCGGCGAGACCCAGTACTTC. It codes for CASSLGGFGETQYF.

This clonotype was detected a few times. This chain uses TRBV5-1 with TRBJ2-2; 8 bases are shared with TRBD1. V lost 6 bases and J lost 7; bases outside the gene matches: 11. The CDR3 loop spans 15 amino acids. Germline V CDR1 and CDR2: SGHRS, YFSETQ. This chain's CDR3 is CASKRQGKTIGELFF. CDR3 nucleotide sequence: TGCGCCAGCAAGCGACAGGGGAAGACTATCGGGGAGCTGTTTTTT.